This T cell receptor beta chain is from a study of blood T cell repertoires in COVID-19. Study background: T cells, B-cell-depleted T cells, or PBMCs supplied cDNA or gDNA.

Germline assignment: CDR1 LGHDT and CDR2 YNNKEL (reference sequence). V was clipped by 4 bases and J by 4 bases, with 13 bases between them. The CDR3 extends over 15 amino acids. As processed by the authors: Amplifying reference gene primers gave estimates of nucleated cell counts. This table comes from immunoSEQ multiplex PCR, and its TCRdb copy is limited to in-frame clones, with some not included. From that table come the V and J calls and clone size; the DNA was used to work out D and trimming. The data show about 15,000 clones, roughly 90% seen once. V and J are TRBV3-1 (or the pseudogene TRBV3-2) and TRBJ1-4, with D possibly matching TRBD1 (5 bases). The material sequenced was peripheral blood. The TCR sequence derives from a human donor in a cohort sampled during active COVID-19. The CDR3 coding sequence is TGTGCCAGCAGCCGGGGGGGGTCCTTTAATGAAAAACTGTTTTTT. As protein: CASSRGGSFNEKLFF.